Listed below are T cell receptor beta chains from one sample, sequenced in a study of blood T cell repertoires in COVID-19. Generated by immunoSEQ multiplex PCR, the TCRdb table keeps only in-frame clones and is missing some. The sample holds 230,000 or so clones, approximately 90% seen once. What was sequenced was PBMCs or T cells enriched from blood (not recorded which). All receptors come from a young woman who had recovered from COVID-19. The CDR3 runs from the conserved cysteine through the conserved F or W. D genes are given only for firm matches. Clone size appears in some rows only: once, few, many, or a class for an expanded clone.

clone size: -; D gene: TRBD2; J gene: TRBJ2-2; V gene: TRBV9; CDR3 protein: CASSRRDYGWTGELFF; CDR3 DNA: TGTGCCAGCAGCCGTCGGGACTACGGGTGGACCGGGGAGCTGTTTTTT
clone size: -; D gene: TRBD1; J gene: TRBJ2-5; V gene: TRBV5-1; CDR3 protein: CASRWTGGFGETQYF; CDR3 DNA: TGCGCCAGCCGGTGGACAGGGGGCTTTGGGGAGACCCAGTACTTC
clone size: -; D gene: -; J gene: TRBJ1-1; V gene: TRBV18; CDR3 protein: CASSPDAQGHEAFF; CDR3 DNA: TGTGCCAGCTCACCAGACGCTCAGGGGCATGAAGCTTTCTTT
clone size: -; D gene: TRBD2; J gene: TRBJ2-1; V gene: TRBV4-2; CDR3 protein: CASSQGTSGGNSYNEQFF; CDR3 DNA: TGTGCCAGCAGCCAGGGGACTAGCGGGGGGAACTCCTACAATGAGCAGTTCTTC
clone size: -; D gene: TRBD2; J gene: TRBJ2-2; V gene: TRBV19; CDR3 protein: CASSISLAGSNGELFF; CDR3 DNA: TGTGCCAGTAGTATCTCTCTAGCGGGGTCCAACGGGGAGCTGTTTTTT
clone size: -; D gene: -; J gene: TRBJ1-1; V gene: TRBV4-3; CDR3 protein: CASSQDLWDINTEAFF; CDR3 DNA: TGCGCCAGCAGCCAAGACCTTTGGGACATAAACACTGAAGCTTTCTTT
clone size: once; D gene: TRBD1; J gene: TRBJ2-5; V gene: TRBV19; CDR3 protein: CASNPTGYGETQYF; CDR3 DNA: TGTGCCAGTAACCCGACAGGGTATGGTGAGACCCAGTACTTC
clone size: -; D gene: -; J gene: TRBJ1-5; V gene: TRBV18; CDR3 protein: CASSTGSGNQPQHF; CDR3 DNA: TGTGCCAGCTCAACAGGGAGCGGCAATCAGCCCCAGCATTTT
clone size: -; D gene: -; J gene: TRBJ1-2; V gene: TRBV4-3; CDR3 protein: CASSQHRIYGYTF; CDR3 DNA: TGCGCCAGCAGCCAACACAGGATCTATGGCTACACCTTC
clone size: -; D gene: -; J gene: TRBJ1-4; V gene: TRBV5-6; CDR3 protein: CASSFQGLGEKLFF; CDR3 DNA: TGTGCCAGCAGCTTTCAGGGTCTCGGGGAAAAACTGTTTTTT
clone size: once; D gene: -; J gene: TRBJ1-1; V gene: TRBV20-1; CDR3 protein: CSARQNTEAFF; CDR3 DNA: TGCAGTGCTAGACAGAACACTGAAGCTTTCTTT
clone size: -; D gene: TRBD2; J gene: TRBJ2-3; V gene: TRBV5-4; CDR3 protein: CASSFERGIDTQYF; CDR3 DNA: TGTGCCAGCAGCTTCGAGCGGGGGATAGATACGCAGTATTTT
clone size: -; D gene: -; J gene: TRBJ1-1; V gene: TRBV23-1; CDR3 protein: CASSQSIERAFF; CDR3 DNA: TGCGCCAGCAGTCAATCGATCGAGCGGGCTTTCTTT
clone size: -; D gene: TRBD1; J gene: TRBJ1-2; V gene: TRBV5-8; CDR3 protein: CASQHQDRLNYGYTF; CDR3 DNA: TGTGCCAGCCAACACCAGGACAGGTTGAACTATGGCTACACCTTC
clone size: -; D gene: -; J gene: TRBJ2-4; V gene: TRBV15; CDR3 protein: CATSRDQSGLKNIQYF; CDR3 DNA: TGTGCCACCAGCAGAGATCAATCAGGGCTTAAAAACATTCAGTACTTC
clone size: -; D gene: TRBD1; J gene: TRBJ2-7; V gene: TRBV6-5; CDR3 protein: CASSPGTGASYEQYF; CDR3 DNA: TGTGCCAGCAGTCCCGGGACAGGGGCGTCCTACGAGCAGTACTTC
clone size: -; D gene: -; J gene: TRBJ1-5; V gene: TRBV7-2; CDR3 protein: CASSLGPNQPQHF; CDR3 DNA: TGTGCCAGCAGCTTAGGGCCGAATCAGCCCCAGCATTTT
clone size: -; D gene: TRBD2; J gene: TRBJ2-3; V gene: TRBV7-2; CDR3 protein: CASSLSGGTDTQYF; CDR3 DNA: TGTGCCAGCAGCTTATCCGGGGGGACAGATACGCAGTATTTT
clone size: -; D gene: -; J gene: TRBJ1-2; V gene: TRBV5-6; CDR3 protein: CASSWHQGNSGYTF; CDR3 DNA: TGTGCCAGCAGCTGGCACCAGGGGAATTCTGGCTACACCTTC
clone size: -; D gene: -; J gene: TRBJ1-6; V gene: TRBV7-2; CDR3 protein: CASSSRTANSPLHF; CDR3 DNA: TGTGCCAGCAGCTCCCGGACAGCTAATTCACCCCTCCACTTT
clone size: -; D gene: TRBD1; J gene: TRBJ1-2; V gene: TRBV10-3; CDR3 protein: CAISDWTGNYGYTF; CDR3 DNA: TGTGCCATCAGTGACTGGACAGGGAACTATGGCTACACCTTC
clone size: -; D gene: -; J gene: TRBJ2-1; V gene: TRBV4-1; CDR3 protein: CASSQVAERSSYNEQFF; CDR3 DNA: TGCGCCAGCAGCCAAGTCGCGGAGCGGAGCTCCTACAATGAGCAGTTCTTC
clone size: few; D gene: TRBD1; J gene: TRBJ1-2; V gene: TRBV9; CDR3 protein: CASSGVPATGLANYGYTF; CDR3 DNA: TGTGCCAGCAGCGGAGTCCCGGCGACAGGGCTAGCTAACTATGGCTACACCTTC
clone size: -; D gene: -; J gene: TRBJ1-2; V gene: TRBV6-5; CDR3 protein: CASSYSGGDPYGYTF; CDR3 DNA: TGTGCCAGCAGTTACTCGGGCGGGGACCCCTATGGCTACACCTTC
clone size: -; D gene: -; J gene: TRBJ1-5; V gene: TRBV6-5; CDR3 protein: CATRDTNQPQHF; CDR3 DNA: TGTGCCACCCGGGACACTAATCAGCCCCAGCATTTT
clone size: -; D gene: -; J gene: TRBJ2-7; V gene: TRBV6-5; CDR3 protein: CASVYEQGYEQYF; CDR3 DNA: TGTGCCAGCGTCTATGAACAGGGCTACGAGCAGTACTTC
clone size: -; D gene: -; J gene: TRBJ1-5; V gene: TRBV7-2; CDR3 protein: CASSLGGQSNQPQHF; CDR3 DNA: TGTGCCAGCAGCTTAGGAGGACAATCCAATCAGCCCCAGCATTTT
clone size: -; D gene: TRBD2; J gene: TRBJ2-4; V gene: TRBV29-1; CDR3 protein: CSVVLAGGPKNIQYF; CDR3 DNA: TGCAGCGTTGTTTTAGCGGGGGGACCCAAAAACATTCAGTACTTC
clone size: -; D gene: TRBD1; J gene: TRBJ2-1; V gene: TRBV19; CDR3 protein: CASSKPGQGNEQFF; CDR3 DNA: TGTGCCAGTAGTAAACCGGGACAGGGTAATGAGCAGTTCTTC
clone size: -; D gene: TRBD1; J gene: TRBJ1-2; V gene: TRBV5-1; CDR3 protein: CASSSRDSHYGYTF; CDR3 DNA: TGCGCCAGCAGCTCGAGGGACAGCCACTATGGCTACACCTTC
clone size: -; D gene: -; J gene: TRBJ2-5; V gene: TRBV18; CDR3 protein: CASSYQGLEGKKTQYF; CDR3 DNA: TGTGCCAGCTCTTATCAGGGCCTGGAGGGAAAGAAGACCCAGTACTTC
clone size: few; D gene: -; J gene: TRBJ2-2; V gene: TRBV19; CDR3 protein: CASTLKTGFPGELFF; CDR3 DNA: TGTGCCAGTACCCTTAAAACAGGTTTTCCCGGGGAGCTGTTTTTT
clone size: -; D gene: TRBD1; J gene: TRBJ1-4; V gene: TRBV4-3; CDR3 protein: CASSQDLTGSEKLFF; CDR3 DNA: TGCGCCAGCAGCCAAGATTTGACAGGGAGCGAAAAACTGTTTTTT
clone size: -; D gene: TRBD1; J gene: TRBJ2-7; V gene: TRBV7-8; CDR3 protein: CASSLAGSQGANEQYF; CDR3 DNA: TGTGCCAGCAGCTTAGCTGGGTCCCAGGGGGCCAACGAGCAGTACTTC
clone size: -; D gene: -; J gene: TRBJ2-5; V gene: TRBV18; CDR3 protein: CASSPLLETQYF; CDR3 DNA: TGTGCCAGCTCACCACTCCTAGAGACCCAGTACTTC
clone size: -; D gene: -; J gene: TRBJ1-5; V gene: TRBV21-1; CDR3 protein: CASSKRLGTGFFSQPQHF; CDR3 DNA: TGTGCCAGCAGCAAAAGGTTGGGGACAGGTTTTTTCTCCCAGCCCCAGCATTTT
clone size: -; D gene: -; J gene: TRBJ2-7; V gene: TRBV5-1; CDR3 protein: CASSSFAGASGEQYF; CDR3 DNA: TGCGCCAGCAGCTCTTTTGCGGGGGCTTCGGGGGAGCAGTACTTC
clone size: -; D gene: -; J gene: TRBJ2-3; V gene: TRBV10-2; CDR3 protein: CASSESWGLTDTQYF; CDR3 DNA: TGCGCCAGCAGTGAGTCGTGGGGGCTCACAGATACGCAGTATTTT
clone size: -; D gene: TRBD1; J gene: TRBJ1-2; V gene: TRBV6-5; CDR3 protein: CASSYSGGAVDYTF; CDR3 DNA: TGTGCCAGCAGTTACTCAGGGGGCGCGGTTGACTACACCTTC
clone size: -; D gene: TRBD1; J gene: TRBJ1-1; V gene: TRBV6-1; CDR3 protein: CASSELLGQGTHPEAFF; CDR3 DNA: TGTGCCAGCAGTGAATTGCTTGGACAGGGGACCCACCCTGAAGCTTTCTTT
clone size: once; D gene: -; J gene: TRBJ1-1; V gene: TRBV7-9; CDR3 protein: CASRQLGGNTEAFF; CDR3 DNA: TGTGCCAGCAGGCAGCTAGGGGGGAACACTGAAGCTTTCTTT
clone size: -; D gene: TRBD1; J gene: TRBJ1-2; V gene: TRBV7-2; CDR3 protein: CASSYLSTGGSYGYTF; CDR3 DNA: TGTGCCAGCAGCTACCTTTCGACAGGGGGGAGCTATGGCTACACCTTC
clone size: -; D gene: -; J gene: TRBJ1-1; V gene: TRBV7-2; CDR3 protein: CASSSRGKATEAFF; CDR3 DNA: TGTGCCAGCAGCTCCAGGGGAAAGGCGACTGAAGCTTTCTTT
clone size: -; D gene: TRBD1; J gene: TRBJ1-3; V gene: TRBV7-8; CDR3 protein: CASSLTGSGGVGNTIYF; CDR3 DNA: TGTGCCAGCAGCTTAACCGGGTCAGGGGGCGTCGGAAACACCATATATTTT
clone size: -; D gene: TRBD1; J gene: TRBJ1-5; V gene: TRBV19; CDR3 protein: CASSIRQGNQPQHF; CDR3 DNA: TGTGCCAGTAGTATCAGACAGGGTAACCAGCCCCAGCATTTT
clone size: -; D gene: -; J gene: TRBJ2-2; V gene: TRBV7-9; CDR3 protein: CASSQVPGNTGELFF; CDR3 DNA: TGTGCCAGCAGCCAAGTCCCAGGGAACACCGGGGAGCTGTTTTTT
clone size: -; D gene: -; J gene: TRBJ1-1; V gene: TRBV6-6; CDR3 protein: CASSYVGQNTEAFF; CDR3 DNA: TGTGCCAGCAGTTACGTGGGACAGAACACTGAAGCTTTCTTT
clone size: once; D gene: -; J gene: TRBJ1-5; V gene: TRBV21-1; CDR3 protein: CARLIDSNQPQHF; CDR3 DNA: TGTGCCCGGTTGATCGATAGCAATCAGCCCCAGCATTTT
clone size: -; D gene: TRBD2; J gene: TRBJ2-3; V gene: TRBV4-3; CDR3 protein: CASSQDYGGGAIYADTQYF; CDR3 DNA: TGCGCCAGCAGCCAAGATTACGGCGGGGGGGCAATTTACGCAGATACGCAGTATTTT